The 31 T cell receptor beta chains listed next were all sequenced from one sample in a study of neurological immune-mediated disorders (dated by TCRdb to about 2019). Library construction relied on 5' RACE. Instrument on record: Illumina HiSeq 2500. Using fastp trimming at Q25 and MiXCR clonotype assembly, TCRdb reanalyzed the public sequencing data and kept in-frame beta chains. Every CDR3 protein is listed once, alongside the most common genes and DNA of its rows. The table for this sample lists tens of thousands of distinct CDR3 sequences; 3.4% of them were counted only once. 3% to 4% of the sample is in the top ten clones. The sample was PBMCs. The receptors originated from a man between 35 and 55 years old with multiple sclerosis.

This clonotype occurred many times. The CDR3 DNA is TGTGCCAGCAGTGAGACCGGGGTGACTAATGAAAAACTGTTTTTT. Its protein is CASSETGVTNEKLFF. The chain employs TRBV6-4 and TRBJ1-4; D is undetermined. Trimming took 3 bases from V and 2 from J, leaving 10 bases between them. CDR1 is MRHNA, CDR2 SNTAGT, per germline. The CDR3 is 15 residues long.

This clonotype was counted between two and nine times. The chain carries TRBV5-1 and TRBJ2-7; 7 bases agree with TRBD2. The germline gives CDR1 SGHRS, CDR2 YFSETQ. This CDR3 contains 14 residues. The trim removed 0 bases at V and 5 bases at J, leaving 5 bases unmatched. The CDR3 spells CASSLVAGTNEQYF. DNA for the CDR3: TGCGCCAGCAGCTTGGTGGCAGGGACTAACGAGCAGTACTTC.

This clonotype was recorded at least ten times. J is TRBJ2-5 and V is TRBV5-1; no clear D gene. Between the trimmed V and J ends, which lost 7 bases and 5 bases, there was a span of 9 bases. This CDR3 has 11 amino acids. CDR1 SGHRS and CDR2 YFSETQ come from the germline V gene. CDR3 sequence reads: CASSAEETQYF. The CDR3 nucleotides read TGCGCCAGCTCCGCCGAGGAGACCCAGTACTTC.

In the case of this clonotype: A much larger clone differs by one base, so this may be a read error. V usage is TRBV5-1 and J usage is TRBJ2-7; D may correspond to TRBD1 or TRBD2 (5 bases each). The germline gives CDR1 SGHRS, CDR2 YFSETQ. The CDR3 has 11 residues. The CDR3 loop is CDSRAQREQYF. The CDR3 DNA reads as TGCGACAGCAGGGCGCAGCGGGAGCAGTACTTC. The entire variable domain, with the rest obtained from reference TRBV5-1 and TRBJ2-7, is as follows: KAGVTQTPRYLIKTRGQQVTLSCSPISGHRSVSWYQQTPGQGLQFLFEYFSETQRNKGNFPGRFSGRQFSNSRSEMNVSTLELGDSALYLCDSRAQREQYFGPGTRLTVT.

The chain joins TRBV12-3 or TRBV12-4 to TRBJ2-7, with D uncertain. The V gene lost 7 bases and the J gene lost 7 bases, with 20 bases spanning the gap. The CDR3 spans 14 residues. CDR3 bases: TGTGCCAGCACCCTGAACAGCATTTCCGAAGAGCAGTACTTC. Translated: CASTLNSISEEQYF.

This clonotype occurred many times. The V gene is TRBV20-1, the J gene TRBJ1-1; D gene uncertain. There are 13 residues in the CDR3. Trimming removed 8 bases at V and 2 bases at J, with 15 bases between. Germline lookup yields CDR1 DFQATT and CDR2 SNEGSKA (reference sequence). CDR3 nucleotides: TGCAGTAATATGGGGTTGGGTAACACTGAAGCTTTCTTT. As protein: CSNMGLGNTEAFF.

The table lists this clonotype with many counts. V is TRBV4-1 and J is TRBJ2-7; 7 positions agree with TRBD2. This CDR3 region has 17 residues. CDR1 and CDR2 from the germline V gene are MGHRA and YSYEKL. V shed 1 base and J 1 base; nucleotides not matched to a gene: 10. The CDR3 here is CASSQGREAGRSYEQYF. CDR3 DNA sequence: TGCGCCAGCAGCCAAGGGAGAGAAGCGGGGAGATCCTACGAGCAGTACTTC.

This clonotype has at least ten counts. The rearrangement links TRBV5-1 to TRBJ2-5; 7 bases align to TRBD1. Germline assignment: CDR1 SGHRS and CDR2 YFSETQ. J lost 2 bases, V lost 1 base, and 2 bases had no gene match. CDR3 length: 14 residues. CDR3 in DNA: TGCGCCAGCAGCTTGATGGGACAGCAAGAGACCCAGTACTTC. Encoded protein: CASSLMGQQETQYF.

This clonotype has at least ten counts. The chain employs TRBV30 and TRBJ1-2; D unresolved. Trimming took off 0 bases at V and 8 bases at J, with 13 bases between the two ends. The germline CDR1 and CDR2 sequences are GTSNPN and SVGIG (reference sequence). CDR3 size: 13 residues. DNA for the CDR3: TGTGCCTGGAGTGTACTGGAAGGGAACGGCTACACCTTC. Translation: CAWSVLEGNGYTF.

This clonotype occurred many times. The chain carries TRBV12-3 or TRBV12-4 and TRBJ2-6; maybe TRBD1 (6 bases). There are 17 residues in the CDR3. V was cut by 10 bases and J by 2 bases, with 21 bases left in between. The CDR3 reads CATVPGQGLAGANVLTF. The CDR3 coding sequence is TGTGCCACAGTACCGGGACAAGGATTAGCTGGGGCCAACGTCCTGACTTTC.

Many counts were recorded for this clonotype. The chain has TRBV5-1 and TRBJ2-3; 10 positions match TRBD2. The CDR3 loop spans 19 amino acids. Looked up from germline, CDR1 is SGHRS and CDR2 is YFSETQ. V lost 3 bases, J lost 0 bases, and 13 bases stayed unmatched. Here the CDR3 reads CASSYLSLAGGPSTDTQYF. In DNA form, the CDR3 reads TGCGCCAGCAGCTACTTATCGTTAGCGGGGGGCCCAAGCACAGATACGCAGTATTTT.

In this sample, this clonotype turned up many times. This rearrangement joins TRBV5-1 to TRBJ2-3; TRBD2 aligns across 11 bases. The CDR3 is made up of 17 amino acids. The ends lost 1 base at V and 5 bases at J; junction bases unmatched: 9. Germline CDR1 and CDR2: SGHRS and YFSETQ. CDR3 sequence: CASSLNLAGGRIDTQYF. The CDR3 DNA sequence: TGCGCCAGCAGCTTGAACCTAGCGGGGGGCAGGATAGATACGCAGTATTTT.

This clonotype was seen only a few times. Given a much more abundant clone one base away, this may be a read error. The chain joins TRBV20-1 to TRBJ1-5; D unclear. V was trimmed by 3 bases and J by 6 bases, leaving 18 bases between them. Germline V gene lookup returns CDR1 DFQATT and CDR2 SNEGSKA (reference sequence). The CDR3 runs 15 residues. Here the CDR3 reads CSARDPGKGSQPQHF. The CDR3 nucleotides read TGCAGTGCTAGGGACCCTGGAAAGGGATCTCAGCCCCAGCATTTT.

This clonotype was observed many times. The V call is TRBV9, the J call TRBJ2-5; TRBD2 is a possible D gene (5 bases). Per germline, CDR1 SGDLS and CDR2 YYNGEE. This CDR3 is built from 14 residues. Trimming shortened V by 0 bases and J by 1 base, and 7 bases separated the two germline ends. CDR3 region: CASSVVATQETQYF. The CDR3 DNA is TGTGCCAGCAGCGTAGTAGCGACCCAAGAGACCCAGTACTTC.

This clonotype was counted many times. The chain is built from TRBV5-1 and TRBJ2-3; D may be TRBD1 (6 bases). CDR1 and CDR2 from the germline V gene are SGHRS and YFSETQ. The CDR3 runs 16 residues. The germline V and J ends were trimmed by 2 bases and 2 bases, with 15 bases remaining between them. The CDR3: CASSFNRVGATDTQYF. CDR3 sequence (DNA): TGCGCCAGCAGCTTTAACAGGGTAGGGGCCACAGATACGCAGTATTTT. Drawing the rest from reference TRBV5-1 and TRBJ2-3, the complete variable domain is KAGVTQTPRYLIKTRGQQVTLSCSPISGHRSVSWYQQTPGQGLQFLFEYFSETQRNKGNFPGRFSGRQFSNSRSEMNVSTLELGDSALYLCASSFNRVGATDTQYFGPGTRLTVL.

This clonotype has a count of ten or more. The chain carries TRBV5-1 and TRBJ1-5; 7 bases match TRBD1. Germline-derived CDR1 and CDR2 are SGHRS and YFSETQ. J was trimmed by 5 bases and V by 3 bases; bases with no gene match: 11. CDR3 length: 16 amino acids. For the CDR3, the DNA is TGCGCCAGCAGCTACAAACCAGGGGGTCCACATCAGCCCCAGCATTTT. Protein product: CASSYKPGGPHQPQHF.

This clonotype has a count of ten or more. The chain uses TRBV12-3 or TRBV12-4 and TRBJ1-3; D gene uncertain. CDR3 size: 14 residues. Trimming cost V 5 bases and J 4 bases, with 12 bases left between them. The CDR3 bases are TGTGCCAGCAGTCCCCAGATGGGCGGAAACACCATATATTTT. Its translation: CASSPQMGGNTIYF.

This clonotype was counted many times. This chain joins TRBV5-6 and TRBJ2-1, with D perhaps TRBD2 (5 bases). The CDR3 spans 13 residues. Germline CDR1 and CDR2: SGHDT and YYEEEE. The germline V and J ends were trimmed by 4 bases and 8 bases, with 13 bases remaining between them. CDR3 sequence: CASSRGRRDEQFF. CDR3 bases: TGTGCCAGCAGCCGGGGAAGACGGGATGAGCAGTTCTTC.

This clonotype was counted ten times or more. CDR3 DNA: TGCAGTGCTCGCCTGACCGGGACAGGGTCCGGCGAGCAGTACTTC. It is translated as CSARLTGTGSGEQYF. V gene TRBV20-1 combines with J gene TRBJ2-7, with 9 bases aligning to TRBD1. Germline-derived CDR1 and CDR2 are DFQATT and SNEGSKA (reference sequence). This CDR3 spans 15 amino acids. The V segment lost 5 bases and the J segment 6 bases; nucleotides outside the gene matches: 14.

At least ten counts were recorded for this clonotype. The V and J genes are TRBV20-1 and TRBJ1-1; D is unclear. V lost 6 bases, J lost 3 bases, and 14 bases lay in between. This CDR3 has 13 amino acids. Germline CDR1 is DFQATT and CDR2 is SNEGSKA (reference sequence). CDR3 coding DNA: TGCAGTGCCTTTCGGGGTTGGGACACTGAAGCTTTCTTT. Translated: CSAFRGWDTEAFF.

At least ten counts were recorded for this clonotype. The CDR3 loop reads CSATGTRSHNEQFF. The CDR3 nucleotides are TGCAGTGCAACCGGGACCCGCAGCCACAATGAGCAGTTCTTC. The V and J genes are TRBV20-1 and TRBJ2-1; TRBD1 or TRBD2 may be the D gene (5 bases each). Trimming removed 6 bases from V and 5 bases from J, with 17 bases in between. CDR1 and CDR2 (germline): DFQATT, SNEGSKA (reference sequence). CDR3 length: 14 residues.

This clonotype was recorded many times. This rearrangement joins TRBV12-3 or TRBV12-4 to TRBJ1-2; a weak D match, TRBD1 (5 bases). Trimming took off 1 base at V and 4 bases at J, with 13 bases between the two ends. CDR3 length equals 15 residues. The DNA of the CDR3 is TGTGCCAGCAGTTTAGGAACCGGGGCGGGCTATGGCTACACCTTC. Translating gives CASSLGTGAGYGYTF.

This clonotype was recorded at least ten times. The chain combines TRBV24-1 with TRBJ2-1; 7 bases map to TRBD2. The V and J ends lost 9 bases and 8 bases, in that order; junction bases with no gene match: 0. Germline assignment: CDR1 KGHDR and CDR2 SFDVKD. The CDR3 is 10 amino acids. CDR3: CATGGDEQFF. CDR3 nucleotides: TGTGCCACCGGGGGGGATGAGCAGTTCTTC.

This clonotype was observed at least ten times. The chain employs TRBV27 and TRBJ2-5; the match to TRBD2 covers 8 bases. The CDR3 sequence is 15 residues long. J gave up 5 bases and V 0 bases, and 5 bases lay outside the gene matches. Looked up from germline, CDR1 is MNHEY and CDR2 is SMNVEV (reference sequence). The CDR3 loop is CASSLSGRAGETQYF. The CDR3 DNA sequence: TGTGCCAGCAGTTTATCCGGGAGGGCCGGGGAGACCCAGTACTTC.

This clonotype was counted many times. This CDR3 reads CASSLLEKGELFF. CDR3 DNA sequence: TGTGCCAGCAGCTTATTAGAGAAAGGGGAGCTGTTTTTT. V and J are TRBV7-2 and TRBJ2-2; D gene ambiguous. The CDR3 is made up of 13 amino acids. Between the trimmed V and J ends, which lost 2 bases and 8 bases, there was a span of 9 bases. Germline CDR1 is SGHTA and CDR2 is FQGNSA.

This clonotype appeared many times. This chain links TRBV5-1 with TRBJ2-7; 8 nucleotides line up with TRBD2. The CDR3 length is 15 residues. Germline V gives CDR1 SGHRS, CDR2 YFSETQ. With 4 bases clipped from V and 0 bases from J, the junction kept 6 bases outside the gene matches. DNA of the CDR3: TGCGCCAGCAGCCGTACCGGGACTAGCTCCTACGAGCAGTACTTC. Amino acids: CASSRTGTSSYEQYF.

This clonotype came up many times. This chain uses TRBV11-2 with TRBJ1-1, with unresolved D. Trimming cost V 3 bases and J 1 base, with 9 bases left between them. Germline V lookup: CDR1 SGHAT, CDR2 FQNNGV. The CDR3 consists of 14 residues. The CDR3 loop is CASSLFGPNTEAFF. The DNA for the CDR3 is TGTGCCAGCAGCTTGTTTGGCCCGAACACTGAAGCTTTCTTT.

There are many counts of this clonotype. The CDR3: CAISATGGGTGELFF. DNA of the CDR3: TGTGCCATCAGTGCTACAGGGGGAGGCACCGGGGAGCTGTTTTTT. V is TRBV10-3 and J is TRBJ2-2; 8 bases match TRBD1. This CDR3 has 15 amino acids. Germline loops: CDR1 ENHRY, CDR2 SYGVKD. V shed 4 bases and J 4 bases; nucleotides not matched to a gene: 5.

This clonotype was detected ten times or more. The CDR3 loop is CASSAYEGGTGELFF. In DNA, the CDR3 is TGCGCCAGCAGCGCTTACGAGGGCGGCACCGGGGAGCTGTTTTTT. This rearrangement joins TRBV5-1 to TRBJ2-2, with D maybe TRBD2 (5 bases). CDR1 and CDR2 from the germline V gene are SGHRS and YFSETQ. V was trimmed by 4 bases and J by 4 bases, leaving 14 bases between them. This CDR3 has 15 residues.

The sample holds many counts of this clonotype. The genes are TRBV5-1 and TRBJ2-2; perhaps TRBD1 as D (6 bases). This CDR3 contains 14 residues. Trimming pared 4 bases from V and 1 base from J, leaving 8 bases between. Germline CDR1 is SGHRS and CDR2 is YFSETQ. CDR3 protein: CASSKGQNTGELFF. DNA for the CDR3: TGCGCCAGCAGCAAGGGACAGAACACCGGGGAGCTGTTTTTT.

Ten or more counts support this clonotype. The rearrangement links TRBV5-1 to TRBJ2-3, with 11 positions matching TRBD1. V shed 4 bases, J shed 3 bases, and the junction held 4 bases outside the gene matches. The CDR3 runs 15 residues. CDR1 and CDR2 from the germline V gene are SGHRS and YFSETQ. In DNA form, the CDR3 reads TGCGCCAGCAGCCAGGGACAGGGGGGGACAGATACGCAGTATTTT. Translating gives CASSQGQGGTDTQYF.